The 28 T cell receptor beta chains below all came from one sample that was sequenced in a study of pediatric ulcerative colitis. Sequencing used immunoSEQ multiplex PCR; TCRdb keeps in-frame clones, though not all of them. The table shows 54,000 or so clones, with around 87% occurring only once. The specimen was blood. These receptors all come from a boy between 10 and 17 years old who was a control in a study of pediatric ulcerative colitis.

This clone was seen only a few times. The chain carries TRBV6-1 and TRBJ2-2; D remains ambiguous. CDR3 length equals 10 residues. CDR1 and CDR2 from the germline V gene are MNHNS and SASEGT. The CDR3 sequence: CASQYGELFF. Here the CDR3 DNA reads TGTGCGAGCCAGTACGGGGAGCTGTTTTTT.

This chain joins TRBV4-3 and TRBJ2-1, with D unresolved. The germline gives CDR1 LGHNA, CDR2 YSLEER. The germline V and J ends were trimmed by 4 bases and 7 bases, with 11 bases remaining between them. The CDR3 length is 13 residues. The CDR3 DNA follows: TGCGCCAGCAGCCTCCTTTTGGGAAATGAGCAGTTCTTC. It encodes CASSLLLGNEQFF.

This clone has just a few counts. V usage is TRBV5-1 and J usage is TRBJ1-3, with 7 positions matching TRBD1. The CDR3 contains 15 residues. The germline V gene has CDR1 SGHRS and CDR2 YFSETQ. The trim removed 0 bases at V and 6 bases at J, leaving 6 bases unmatched. CDR3 amino acids: CASSLGQGSLNTIYF. CDR3 coding DNA: TGCGCCAGCAGCTTGGGACAGGGAAGTTTAAACACCATATATTTT. The complete variable domain, with remaining parts taken from reference TRBV5-1 and TRBJ1-3, reads KAGVTQTPRYLIKTRGQQVTLSCSPISGHRSVSWYQQTPGQGLQFLFEYFSETQRNKGNFPGRFSGRQFSNSRSEMNVSTLELGDSALYLCASSLGQGSLNTIYFGEGSWLTVV.

The chain is built from TRBV6-6 and TRBJ2-7; D may match TRBD1 or TRBD2 (5 bases each). Germline V gene lookup returns CDR1 MNHNY and CDR2 SVGAGI (reference sequence). The V end lost 0 bases, the J end lost 3 bases, and 15 bases lay between the germline ends. The CDR3 is 16 amino acids. The CDR3 protein is CASSYSMGPRGYEQYF. The CDR3 DNA follows: TGTGCCAGCAGTTACTCTATGGGACCGAGAGGCTACGAGCAGTACTTC.

This chain links TRBV6-1 with TRBJ2-7; 7 nucleotides line up with TRBD1. Germline V lookup: CDR1 MNHNS, CDR2 SASEGT. J gave up 5 bases and V 5 bases, and 6 bases lay outside the gene matches. CDR3 size: 13 residues. CDR3: CASSTTGFHEQYF. CDR3 in DNA: TGTGCCAGCAGTACGACAGGGTTCCACGAGCAGTACTTC.

The chain combines TRBV5-1 with TRBJ2-7, with 7 bases lining up with TRBD1. Germline V gene lookup returns CDR1 SGHRS and CDR2 YFSETQ. The V and J ends lost 4 bases and 3 bases, in that order; junction bases with no gene match: 4. The length of the CDR3 is 13 residues. The CDR3 nucleotides read TGCGCCAGCAGCCCGGGACAGCGCTACGAGCAGTACTTC. It translates to CASSPGQRYEQYF.

The chain is built from TRBV27 and TRBJ2-1, with no clear D. Trimming cost V 1 base and J 3 bases, with 4 bases left between them. CDR3 length: 13 residues. Germline lookup yields CDR1 MNHEY and CDR2 SMNVEV (reference sequence). In nucleotides, the CDR3 is TGTGCCAGCAGTTTATTGAACTACAATGAGCAGTTCTTC. Protein sequence: CASSLLNYNEQFF.

The chain couples TRBV6-5 to TRBJ1-3; D remains unclear. The CDR3 spans 11 residues. Trimming stripped 10 bases from V and 3 bases from J, with 7 bases between. Per germline, CDR1 MNHEY and CDR2 SVGAGI. For the CDR3, the DNA is TGTGCCACCAACAGTGGAAACACCATATATTTT. Amino acids: CATNSGNTIYF.

The chain has TRBV19 and TRBJ1-5; no firm D call. Germline V gene lookup returns CDR1 LNHDA and CDR2 SQIVND (reference sequence). V dropped 5 bases and J dropped 0 bases, with 17 bases sitting between them. The CDR3 sequence is 17 residues long. The CDR3 DNA reads TGTGCCAGTAGTCCGCCAACAGAGGACTTTAGCAATCAGCCCCAGCATTTT. Protein product: CASSPPTEDFSNQPQHF.

J is TRBJ2-1 and V is TRBV6-1, with 10 bases aligning to TRBD2. The V gene end was trimmed by 8 bases and the J gene end by 3 bases; junction bases not matched to a gene: 4. This CDR3 contains 14 residues. Germline V gene data show CDR1 as MNHNS and CDR2 as SASEGT. CDR3 nucleotides: TGTGCCAGCTCCGGGACTAGCGACTACAATGAGCAGTTCTTC. Residues: CASSGTSDYNEQFF.

This clone was seen a single time. The chain has TRBV9 and TRBJ1-2, with unresolved D. V was cut by 1 base and J by 5 bases, with 18 bases left in between. This CDR3 region has 16 residues. The V gene's germline CDR1 is SGDLS and CDR2 YYNGEE. The CDR3 DNA sequence: TGTGCCAGCAGCGTACGCCCGAGTTGGGTTTCTTATGGCTACACCTTC. Protein: CASSVRPSWVSYGYTF.

The rearrangement uses TRBV19 and TRBJ1-1, with no clear D. Germline CDR1 and CDR2: LNHDA and SQIVND (reference sequence). The CDR3 loop spans 15 amino acids. V lost 6 bases to trimming and J lost 0 bases, with 14 bases between them. The CDR3 spells CASSLRWEMNTEAFF. The CDR3 DNA reads TGTGCCAGTAGCCTTCGATGGGAGATGAACACTGAAGCTTTCTTT.

The genes are TRBV11-2 and TRBJ2-7; weak D call: TRBD2 (6 bases). Trimming cost V 4 bases and J 3 bases, with 10 bases left between them. The CDR3 loop spans 13 amino acids. Germline V gene data show CDR1 as SGHAT and CDR2 as FQNNGV. DNA for the CDR3: TGTGCCAGCAGCTATGCGGGGAACTACGAGCAGTACTTC. Its translation is CASSYAGNYEQYF.

The chain combines TRBV2 with TRBJ2-7; D remains unclear. The CDR3 contains 16 residues. V was cut by 3 bases and J by 0 bases, with 15 bases left in between. Germline CDR1 and CDR2: SNHLY and FYNNEI. CDR3 sequence: CASSDSPYSSSYEQYF. CDR3 sequence (DNA): TGTGCCAGCAGTGATAGCCCTTACTCGAGCTCCTACGAGCAGTACTTC.

V and J are TRBV7-2 and TRBJ2-2, with D maybe TRBD2 (6 bases). V shed 2 bases and J shed 3 bases, with 19 bases lying between them. The CDR3 is 18 amino acids. Looked up from germline, CDR1 is SGHTA and CDR2 is FQGNSA. The CDR3 loop reads CASSLMEFIREDTGELFF. CDR3 DNA sequence: TGTGCCAGCAGCTTAATGGAGTTTATTAGGGAGGACACCGGGGAGCTGTTTTTT.

The V and J genes are TRBV18 and TRBJ1-3; D uncertain. The CDR3 totals 17 residues. Trimming cost V 0 bases and J 0 bases, with 12 bases left between them. The germline V gene encodes CDR1 KGHSH and CDR2 LQKENI. CDR3 amino acids: CASSPPMWPDSGNTIYF. The CDR3 coding sequence is TGTGCCAGCTCACCACCGATGTGGCCGGACTCTGGAAACACCATATATTTT.

The chain uses TRBV5-4 and TRBJ1-4, with a weak D call TRBD1 (6 bases). V was cut by 4 bases and J by 0 bases, with 19 bases left in between. CDR1 and CDR2 (germline): SGHNT, YYREEE (reference sequence). This CDR3 has 18 residues. The CDR3 region is CASSPKGGCVSTNEKLFF. In DNA, the CDR3 is TGTGCCAGCAGCCCGAAGGGGGGCTGTGTGTCAACTAATGAAAAACTGTTTTTT. Full variable domain (rest looked up from reference TRBV5-4 and TRBJ1-4): ETGVTQSPTHLIKTRGQQVTLRCSSQSGHNTVSWYQQALGQGPQFIFQYYREEENGRGNFPPRFSGLQFPNYSSELNVNALELDDSALYLCASSPKGGCVSTNEKLFFGSGTQLSVL.

The V gene is TRBV28, the J gene TRBJ2-7; 8 nucleotides agree with TRBD2. The junction had 7 bases not matched to a gene; V was cut back by 3 bases and J by 0 bases. Germline V gene data show CDR1 as MDHEN and CDR2 as SYDVKM. This CDR3 comprises 16 residues. CDR3 protein: CASSFPGRGDSYEQYF. The CDR3 region has the DNA TGTGCCAGCAGTTTCCCCGGGCGGGGGGACTCCTACGAGCAGTACTTC.

The chain uses TRBV6-4 and TRBJ2-2; 10 positions match TRBD1. The CDR3 has 15 amino acids. V lost 5 bases and J lost 5; bases outside the gene matches: 5. Germline assignment: CDR1 MRHNA and CDR2 SNTAGT. The CDR3 coding sequence is TGTGCCAGCAGTCCCGGGACAGGGGAGACCGGGGAGCTGTTTTTT. As protein: CASSPGTGETGELFF.

This clone has only one observation. The V and J genes are TRBV28 and TRBJ2-7; tentatively, D is TRBD1 or TRBD2 (7 bases each). CDR3 length: 15 residues. Trimming removed 7 bases from V and 4 bases from J, with 20 bases in between. Germline CDR1 reads MDHEN; CDR2 reads SYDVKM. CDR3 nucleotide sequence: TGTGCCAGCAACGCCAGGGGGGGAGGTTGGTACGAGCAGTACTTC. Protein product: CASNARGGGWYEQYF.

The rearrangement links TRBV4-3 to TRBJ2-1; D is possibly TRBD1 (6 bases). Germline loops: CDR1 LGHNA, CDR2 YSLEER. There are 14 residues in the CDR3. The V end was cut by 1 base, the J end by 8 bases, with 12 bases between. The CDR3 DNA is TGCGCCAGCAGCCAAGGACAGGCTCGGTATGAGCAGTTCTTC. It is translated as CASSQGQARYEQFF.

V gene TRBV28 combines with J gene TRBJ2-7; 9 bases map to TRBD2. The V and J ends lost 3 bases and 0 bases, in that order; junction bases with no gene match: 3. This CDR3 comprises 15 residues. Germline values: CDR1 MDHEN, CDR2 SYDVKM. CDR3 DNA: TGTGCCAGCAGTTTGGTAGCGGGAGTCTCCTACGAGCAGTACTTC. It translates to CASSLVAGVSYEQYF.

This clone turned up a few times. In DNA form, the CDR3 reads TGTGCCAGCTCACGTGACCTCACTGAAGCTTTCTTT. It translates to CASSRDLTEAFF. The J gene is TRBJ1-1, the V gene TRBV18, with no clear D. Germline V gene lookup returns CDR1 KGHSH and CDR2 LQKENI. CDR3 size: 12 residues. V was clipped by 4 bases and J by 4 bases, with 7 bases between them.

The chain carries TRBV18 and TRBJ1-1; 8 nucleotides line up with TRBD1. The junction had 3 bases not matched to a gene; V was cut back by 1 base and J by 2 bases. The CDR3 contains 15 residues. Germline assignment: CDR1 KGHSH and CDR2 LQKENI. The CDR3 DNA is TGTGCCAGCTCACCACGGGCAGGGGGCAACACTGAAGCTTTCTTT. It is translated as CASSPRAGGNTEAFF.

This clone occurred once. The rearrangement uses TRBV4-3 and TRBJ1-3; D gene ambiguous. V was cut by 0 bases and J by 0 bases, with 6 bases left in between. CDR3 length: 15 amino acids. Germline V gives CDR1 LGHNA, CDR2 YSLEER. CDR3 in DNA: TGCGCCAGCAGCCAAGACCACAACTCTGGAAACACCATATATTTT. Its protein product is CASSQDHNSGNTIYF.

This sequence joins TRBV12-1 and TRBJ1-1; TRBD1 is the table's D call, not checked against the DNA. TRBV12-1 is listed as a pseudogene. The CDR3 spans 16 residues. The CDR3 nucleotides are TGTGCCAGCAGAAGAGGGGACAGGGGTGACCCGACTGAAGCTTTCTTT. It yields the protein CASRRGDRGDPTEAFF.

The V call is TRBV29-1, the J call TRBJ2-5; D might be TRBD2 (5 bases). Gene TRBJ2-7 matches the end of the DNA better, so the J call may be wrong. Germline-derived CDR1 and CDR2 are SQVTM and ANQGSEA. This CDR3 is 13 amino acids long. CDR3 bases: TGCAGCGTTGAATCCGGGGATACGAACGAGCAGTACTTC. Translating gives CSVESGDTNEQYF.

CDR3 DNA: TGTGCCAGCAGTTACCGAACAGGGCCGAATTCACCCCTCCACTTT. Its translation: CASSYRTGPNSPLHF. The rearrangement joins TRBV6-5 to TRBJ1-6, with a possible D match to TRBD1 (6 bases). Germline CDR1 reads MNHEY; CDR2 reads SVGAGI. Trimming removed 2 bases at V and 7 bases at J, with 12 bases between. The CDR3 runs to 15 residues.